This TCR beta chain originates from a study of shared clonotypes between healthy human individuals. Study details: For every donor, three CD4 naive, three CD4 memory, two CD8 naive and one CD8 memory plates were used.

Every subset had its genomic DNA shared out evenly among several immunoSEQ plates. Profiled with immunoSEQ multiplex PCR; TCRdb holds only in-frame clones, not every one. The sample lists some 2,400,000 clones, about 94% occurring once. J was trimmed by 2 bases and V by 3 bases; bases with no gene match: 3. Per germline, CDR1 SGDLS and CDR2 YYNGEE. The CDR3 has 16 amino acids. Findings and limits, study-wide: Memory subsets had estimated richness that was generally smaller than that of naive subsets. Clonotype sharing among donors was expected to depend on sequencing depth.

Comments on this clone: Its antigen is still unknown.

The clonotype originates from a man between 18 and 29 years old in good health. The rearrangement joins TRBV9 to TRBJ2-1, with 12 positions matching TRBD2. The sequenced material came from naive CD4+ T cells sorted from blood. The sample's subset: CD45RA+ positively selected. This chain's CDR3 is CASSGRLAGAYNEQFF. The CDR3 bases are TGTGCCAGCAGCGGGCGACTAGCGGGAGCCTACAATGAGCAGTTCTTC.